This entry lists 11 T cell receptor beta chains sequenced from one sample in a study of response to subunit inactivated influenza vaccine (dated by TCRdb to 2016 to 2018). Library construction relied on RT-PCR. The run used an Illumina HiSeq 2500. Using fastp at Q25 and MiXCR, TCRdb reprocessed the public reads and kept productive beta chains. Rows matching on CDR3 protein sequence are summarized as one entry with the most common DNA and genes. The sample table lists a few hundred thousand distinct CDR3 sequences, roughly 15% of them with a count of one. 11% of the sample rests with the top ten. Sample: PBMCs from blood, taken 11 to 12 days after vaccination. The receptors were sampled from a man in his forties or fifties who received an inactivated influenza vaccine. Donor details come from another sample of the same person, matched by shared clones.

J is TRBJ1-1 and V is TRBV19; 10 bases align to TRBD1. The CDR3 has 16 amino acids. With 7 bases clipped from V and 3 bases from J, the junction kept 11 bases outside the gene matches. Germline-derived CDR1 and CDR2 are LNHDA and SQIVND (reference sequence). The CDR3 is CASTPTRGTGDTEAFF. For the CDR3, the DNA is TGTGCCAGTACCCCGACTCGTGGGACAGGGGACACTGAAGCTTTCTTT.

This clonotype was found many times. CDR3 in amino acids: CASSPIARTANTGELFF. The DNA of the CDR3 is TGCGCCAGCAGCCCCATTGCCAGGACAGCGAACACCGGGGAGCTGTTTTTT. The V and J genes are TRBV5-1 and TRBJ2-2, with a possible D match to TRBD1 (6 bases). CDR1 and CDR2 (germline): SGHRS, YFSETQ. V was shortened by 4 bases and J by 0 bases, with 16 bases between the two germline ends. This CDR3 is 17 amino acids long.

This clonotype has at least ten counts. V and J are TRBV6-5 and TRBJ2-3; the D is unclear. There are 16 residues in the CDR3. CDR1 is MNHEY, CDR2 SVGAGI, per germline. Trimming cost V 0 bases and J 3 bases, with 13 bases left between them. This CDR3 is CASSYSAVRATDTQYF. The CDR3 coding sequence is TGTGCCAGCAGTTACTCTGCGGTTAGAGCAACAGATACGCAGTATTTT.

This clonotype was detected ten times or more. The chain uses TRBV4-2 and TRBJ2-7, with TRBD2 as a possible D gene (6 bases). The CDR3 runs to 14 residues. Germline CDR1 is LGHNA and CDR2 is YNFKEQ. Trimming removed 1 base at V and 3 bases at J, with 10 bases between. The CDR3 nucleotides read TGTGCCAGCAGCCAAGGACTAGGGGACTACGAGCAGTACTTC. It specifies CASSQGLGDYEQYF.

The chain is built from TRBV5-8 and TRBJ1-1; D remains ambiguous. Trimming took off 1 base at V and 1 base at J, with 11 bases between the two ends. The CDR3 has 15 amino acids. Germline-derived CDR1 and CDR2 are SGHTS and YDEGEE. The CDR3 DNA follows: TGTGCCAGCAGCTTGTTGTCTTCCGGGAACACTGAAGCTTTCTTT. As protein: CASSLLSSGNTEAFF.

V and J are TRBV29-1 and TRBJ1-2, with 9 bases matching TRBD1. CDR3 length: 14 residues. The ends lost 4 bases at V and 5 bases at J; junction bases unmatched: 8. The V gene's germline CDR1 is SQVTM and CDR2 ANQGSEA. The CDR3 spells CSVGTGAFGYGYTF. In nucleotides, the CDR3 is TGCAGCGTTGGGACAGGGGCCTTTGGGTATGGCTACACCTTC.

This clonotype appeared many times. The chain carries TRBV12-3 or TRBV12-4 and TRBJ2-3; D gene ambiguous. Trimming pared 3 bases from V and 3 bases from J, leaving 13 bases between. The CDR3 has 15 amino acids. DNA for the CDR3: TGTGCCAGCAGTTTCCTCGCCAAGGGAACAGATACGCAGTATTTT. Protein product: CASSFLAKGTDTQYF.

The chain links TRBV6-2 or TRBV6-3 to TRBJ2-5; a weak D match, TRBD2 (5 bases). Deletions cut 7 bases from V and 6 bases from J, with 9 bases between. CDR3 size: 11 residues. Germline-derived CDR1 and CDR2 are MNHEY and SVGEGT. Here the CDR3 DNA reads TGTGCCAGCACATCCGGGAAGACCCAGTACTTC. Translation: CASTSGKTQYF.

The chain joins TRBV7-2 to TRBJ2-7; no definite D call. Trimming took 0 bases from V and 5 from J, leaving 11 bases between them. The CDR3 has 14 amino acids. Germline-derived CDR1 and CDR2 are SGHTA and FQGNSA. CDR3 protein: CASSLARLGNEQYF. Written as DNA, the CDR3 is TGTGCCAGCAGCTTAGCGCGCCTAGGGAACGAGCAGTACTTC.

This clonotype has ten or more counts. The chain carries TRBV24-1 and TRBJ2-1; 8 bases match TRBD1. V was clipped by 3 bases and J by 7 bases; unmatched bases: 13. The V gene's germline CDR1 is KGHDR and CDR2 SFDVKD. CDR3 size: 17 residues. The CDR3 spells CATSDRTGKPGGNEQFF. Written as DNA, the CDR3 is TGTGCCACCAGTGATAGGACAGGGAAGCCCGGTGGGAATGAGCAGTTCTTC.

The rearrangement joins TRBV6-5 to TRBJ2-3; D might be TRBD2 (6 bases). V was trimmed by 4 bases and J by 2 bases, leaving 13 bases between them. CDR1 and CDR2 (germline): MNHEY, SVGAGI. The length of the CDR3 is 15 residues. The CDR3, as DNA: TGTGCCAGCAGTTTACTAGGAGGGGCCACAGATACGCAGTATTTT. Translation gives CASSLLGGATDTQYF.